The 17 T cell receptor beta chains below all came from one sample that was sequenced in a study of blood T cell repertoires in COVID-19. Repertoires were generated with immunoSEQ multiplex PCR, while TCRdb's copy carries only in-frame clones and drops some. This sample yields about 260,000 clones, of which about 87% are seen a single time; more than 4.5% belongs to the top ten. The sequencing sample was made of peripheral blood. The receptors were sampled from a woman aged 55-75 years with COVID-19, enrolled during active disease.

The rearrangement uses TRBV29-1 and TRBJ2-7; unclear D gene. V gave up 6 bases and J gave up 3 bases, with 6 bases separating them. Germline CDR1 SQVTM, CDR2 ANQGSEA. The CDR3 runs to 10 residues. The CDR3 nucleotides read TGCAGCGTAGGAGACTACGAGCAGTACTTC. Its translation is CSVGDYEQYF.

This clone was seen only a few times. This chain links TRBV4-2 with TRBJ1-1, with 8 bases matching TRBD1. Germline CDR1 LGHNA, CDR2 YNFKEQ. The CDR3 sequence is 16 residues long. V shed 4 bases and J 1 base; nucleotides not matched to a gene: 8. This CDR3 is CASSLFQTGANTEAFF. The CDR3 DNA is TGTGCCAGCAGCCTGTTCCAGACAGGGGCGAACACTGAAGCTTTCTTT.

The chain combines TRBV5-1 with TRBJ2-7, with 8 bases lining up with TRBD2. Germline V CDR1 and CDR2: SGHRS, YFSETQ. This CDR3 contains 15 residues. The V segment lost 1 base and the J segment 0 bases; nucleotides outside the gene matches: 3. CDR3 nucleotides: TGCGCCAGCAGCTTGACTAGCGGAGTCTCCTACGAGCAGTACTTC. It codes for CASSLTSGVSYEQYF.

The chain carries TRBV28 and TRBJ2-7; maybe TRBD2 (6 bases). V lost 8 bases and J 2 bases, leaving 13 bases between the germline ends. In germline, CDR1 is MDHEN, CDR2 SYDVKM. This CDR3 is built from 13 residues. The CDR3 sequence: CASRGTPTYEQYF. In DNA form, the CDR3 reads TGTGCCAGCCGCGGGACTCCCACCTACGAGCAGTACTTC.

V gene TRBV4-2 combines with J gene TRBJ2-3; a weak D match, TRBD2 (7 bases). CDR3 length: 14 residues. Trimming stripped 1 base from V and 5 bases from J, with 10 bases between. CDR1 and CDR2 (germline): LGHNA, YNFKEQ. CDR3 loop: CASSQGRGGDTQYF. The CDR3 nucleotides read TGTGCCAGCAGCCAAGGGAGGGGGGGAGATACGCAGTATTTT.

The chain links TRBV5-1 to TRBJ1-4; no reliable D call. This CDR3 has 13 residues. Germline CDR1 SGHRS, CDR2 YFSETQ. The ends were cut back, 0 bases at V and 6 bases at J, with 6 bases in the middle. The CDR3 reads CASSLGSYEKLFF. DNA for the CDR3: TGCGCCAGCAGCTTGGGTAGTTATGAAAAACTGTTTTTT.

V and J are TRBV7-9 and TRBJ1-5; 8 bases are a match to TRBD1. Germline V gives CDR1 SEHNR, CDR2 FQNEAQ (reference sequence). V was clipped by 3 bases and J by 9 bases; unmatched bases: 1. This CDR3 region has 12 residues. CDR3 sequence: CASSLTGAPQHF. In DNA form, the CDR3 reads TGTGCCAGCAGCTTGACAGGGGCGCCCCAGCATTTT. The full variable domain, rest sourced from reference TRBV7-9 and TRBJ1-5, is DTGVSQNPRHKITKRGQNVTFRCDPISEHNRLYWYRQTLGQGPEFLTYFQNEAQLEKSRLLSDRFSAERPKGSFSTLEIQRTEQGDSAMYLCASSLTGAPQHFGDGTRLSIL.

DNA for the CDR3: TGCGCCAGCAACCTAGGACAGGGTGGCTACACCTTC. It translates to CASNLGQGGYTF. V is TRBV5-1 and J is TRBJ1-2; 8 bases map to TRBD1. The germline V gene has CDR1 SGHRS and CDR2 YFSETQ. The CDR3 totals 12 residues. The V and J ends lost 6 bases and 7 bases, in that order; junction bases with no gene match: 5.

The rearrangement links TRBV6-1 to TRBJ2-3; TRBD1 aligns across 7 bases. Per germline, CDR1 MNHNS and CDR2 SASEGT. V gave up 1 base and J gave up 7 bases; unmatched junction bases: 14. The CDR3 loop spans 17 amino acids. The CDR3 protein is CASSEVRGRGSTHTQYF. The CDR3 bases are TGTGCCAGCAGTGAAGTTCGAGGCAGGGGGTCGACTCATACGCAGTATTTT.

The V call is TRBV29-1, the J call TRBJ2-7, with 9 positions matching TRBD2. V gave up 6 bases and J gave up 0 bases; unmatched junction bases: 9. The CDR3 has 15 amino acids. The V gene's germline CDR1 is SQVTM and CDR2 ANQGSEA. Here the CDR3 reads CSVGWSGRSSYEQYF. The CDR3, as DNA: TGCAGCGTCGGGTGGAGCGGGAGGAGCTCCTACGAGCAGTACTTC.

V usage is TRBV5-1 and J usage is TRBJ2-2; tentatively, D is TRBD1 (6 bases). The V end lost 4 bases, the J end lost 4 bases, and 23 bases lay between the germline ends. The CDR3 loop spans 18 amino acids. From germline, CDR1 is SGHRS and CDR2 YFSETQ. The CDR3 DNA reads as TGCGCCAGCAGCAGGGGGATCCCTGGGTCAGGGGCCACCGGGGAGCTGTTTTTT. Protein product: CASSRGIPGSGATGELFF.

The gene calls are TRBV5-1 and TRBJ2-1; D may be TRBD1 (6 bases). The CDR3 is made up of 16 amino acids. Trimming stripped 0 bases from V and 1 base from J, with 11 bases between. Germline lookup yields CDR1 SGHRS and CDR2 YFSETQ. The CDR3 DNA reads TGCGCCAGCAGCTTGGGTCCCAGGGGATCCTACAATGAGCAGTTCTTC. It is translated as CASSLGPRGSYNEQFF.

This chain joins TRBV11-2 and TRBJ2-7, with 8 bases identical to TRBD1. V gave up 1 base and J gave up 2 bases; unmatched junction bases: 4. Germline lookup yields CDR1 SGHAT and CDR2 FQNNGV. This CDR3 has 15 residues. CDR3: CASSLGTGSAYEQYF. DNA of the CDR3: TGTGCCAGCAGCTTAGGGACAGGGAGCGCCTACGAGCAGTACTTC.

The chain recombines TRBV25-1 with TRBJ2-2; D may be TRBD1 (6 bases). The V gene lost 4 bases and the J gene lost 1 base, with 13 bases spanning the gap. Germline CDR1 MGHDK, CDR2 SYGVNS. The CDR3 is made up of 16 amino acids. CDR3 bases: TGTGCCAGCAGTGTCCCGGGACACAAGAACACCGGGGAGCTGTTTTTT. Its translation: CASSVPGHKNTGELFF.

V gene TRBV2 combines with J gene TRBJ2-3, with 8 bases lining up with TRBD2. With 3 bases clipped from V and 1 base from J, the junction kept 3 bases outside the gene matches. Germline V lookup: CDR1 SNHLY, CDR2 FYNNEI. This CDR3 is 15 amino acids long. CDR3 in amino acids: CASSDLAGRTDTQYF. In DNA form, the CDR3 reads TGTGCCAGCAGTGATCTAGCGGGTCGCACAGATACGCAGTATTTT.

The rearrangement uses TRBV12-3 or TRBV12-4 and TRBJ2-1; 7 nucleotides match TRBD1. The CDR3 covers 13 residues. Losses at the gene ends were 8 bases for V and 8 bases for J; bases not matched to a gene: 9. CDR3 DNA sequence: TGTGCCAGCCATCCCACAGGGGTGGATGAGCAGTTCTTC. Its protein product is CASHPTGVDEQFF.

The chain carries TRBV15 and TRBJ2-1, with TRBD2 matching 7 bases. V shed 0 bases, J shed 1 base, and the junction held 27 bases outside the gene matches. CDR3 length: 24 residues. CDR1 LNHNV and CDR2 YYDKDF come from the germline V gene (reference sequence). CDR3 region: CATSRDSVGLLAGLLAGSYNEQFF. In DNA form, the CDR3 reads TGTGCCACCAGCAGAGATTCAGTGGGACTATTAGCGGGCTTACTCGCTGGGTCCTACAATGAGCAGTTCTTC.